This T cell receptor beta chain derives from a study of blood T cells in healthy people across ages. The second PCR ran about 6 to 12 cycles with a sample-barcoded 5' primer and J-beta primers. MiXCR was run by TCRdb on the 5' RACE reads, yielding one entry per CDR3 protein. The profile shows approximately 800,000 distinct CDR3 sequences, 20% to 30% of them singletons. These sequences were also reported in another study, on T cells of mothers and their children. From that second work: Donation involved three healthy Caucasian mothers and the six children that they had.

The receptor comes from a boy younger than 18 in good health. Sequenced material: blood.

CDR3 DNA: TGCGCCAGCAGCCCCCTGTATCCGGGGAAGAGTGGCTACACCTTC. Translating gives CASSPLYPGKSGYTF. This chain joins TRBV4-1 and TRBJ1-2; D remains unclear. The CDR3 has 15 residues. The germline CDR1 and CDR2 sequences are MGHRA and YSYEKL. V dropped 4 bases and J dropped 7 bases, with 19 bases sitting between them.